This note documents a single TCR beta chain sequence. Germline V gene sequence: CDR1 MNHEY, CDR2 SMNVEV (reference sequence). The CDR3 consists of 12 residues. Trimming left V 1 base short and J 6 bases short, with 7 bases between. This specimen belongs to a study of blood T cell repertoires in COVID-19. For the study at large: Samples of COVID-19 (acute and convalescent) were obtained from the United States, Italy and Spain. PBMCs, B-cell-depleted T cells, or T cells provided the cDNA or gDNA that made up the material.

Original data processing: Nucleated cell counts were estimated from reference gene primer amplification. Libraries were prepared by immunoSEQ multiplex PCR; TCRdb keeps only in-frame clonotypes and omits some of them. Clonal size and the V and J genes are those of that table, whereas D and trimming came from the DNA. The sample lists around 300,000 clones; roughly nine tenths were seen once. The sample consisted of peripheral blood. The receptor was isolated from a man aged 50 to 60 with acute or convalescent COVID-19. J is TRBJ2-7 and V is TRBV27; D is possibly TRBD1 (5 bases). CDR3 sequence reads: CASSLWGGEQYF. The DNA for the CDR3 is TGTGCCAGCAGTTTATGGGGCGGCGAGCAGTACTTC.